The TCR beta chain described here comes from a study of cytomegalovirus exposure and HLA in healthy donors (dated by TCRdb to about 2017). Looking at the study overall: According to an earlier analysis of 587 of the donors, some 180 million T cells yielded 90 million to 140 million unique TCR beta sequences and around 300 Gb of sequence data. Class I and class II HLA loci were covered by the typing at four-digit resolution. In addition to the first cohort of about 650 subjects, a separate validation cohort of 120 different subjects was used. Across around 400 genotyped donors of the cohort, an average of roughly 250,000 unique TCR beta nucleotide sequences per donor were sequenced, and approximately 17% of those sequences were non-productive. An early release that covered about 600 HLA-typed donors contained approximately 300 gigabases of sequencing data and 70 million to 100 million unique TCR sequences. An earlier analysis of 500 to 750 of the donors applied high-throughput TCR beta sequencing to assess whether each TCR beta V gene segment acted as functional or pseudogenic. The study aimed to test whether signatures of past pathogen exposure could be identified by cataloging public T cell receptors. Typing coverage varied by locus: roughly 620-640 donors for A, B, C, DRB1 and DQB1; under 550 for DQA1; about 600 for DPA1; 450 to 480 for DPB1. The study used immunosequencing to profile the T cell repertoires of several hundred subjects and linked those repertoires to cytomegalovirus serostatus. A later analysis re-analyzed previously published TCR beta repertoires from roughly 690 donors and added high-resolution HLA genotyping to study TCR occurrence patterns. To predict cytomegalovirus infection status, the study combined high-throughput TCR immunosequencing, statistical association of individual TCRs with disease status, and machine learning. Donor age, sex, ethnicity and CMV serostatus were compiled alongside the repertoire data. A later genetic analysis used genome-wide SNP genotypes for about three fifths of the 666 donors, treating that subset as a discovery cohort. Every discovery cohort repertoire had been produced on one sequencing platform. A few DR-DQ haplotypes were handled as single units for association and clustering because linkage in the cohort was strong. In the later analysis, no new phenotypic data were used to find candidate immune exposures; instead, reliance was placed on TCR beta sequences and their occurrence across donors. Of the 300 to 400 genotyped donors, over 65% fell in the genetic ancestry cluster associated with self-reported Caucasian donors. Results and caveats for the whole study, not just this receptor: The authors suggested that the approach could potentially be extended to other disease states and immunological phenotypes. According to a later analysis, parvovirus B19, influenza, CMV and Epstein-Barr virus appeared linked to several top co-occurrence clusters. Roughly uniform sequencing depth across donors was assumed in presence/absence analyses, although this assumption may not hold. Cytomegalovirus status was reported to be diagnosed by the classifier with high specificity and sensitivity in both the original and validation cohorts. In a later genetic analysis, a missense DCLRE1C variant was associated with V-gene and J-gene trimming of TCR beta chains, and the association was replicated in an independent cohort. In a later genetic analysis, fewer N-insertions in productive TCRs were reported among donors in an Asian-associated ancestry cluster than the approximately 710-donor mean. A total of around 150 TCR beta chains were listed by the study as associated with cytomegalovirus. In vitro tests confirmed that three of the cytomegalovirus-associated TCR beta chains recognize cytomegalovirus antigens. A further reported finding was that TCR beta sequences accurately predicted the HLA-A and HLA-B alleles for most subjects in the first cohort. Immune exposure information for the cohort was limited to CMV serostatus. The sequencing pipeline was judged likely to have produced a cluster of highly shared sequence variants as a technical artifact. The cohort was sequenced for TCR beta chains only, and without alpha or paired-chain data the features that could be detected were limited. Because counts were too low, some 16 rarely observed V segments, including chromosome 9 orphons, were excluded from the earlier analysis of a few hundred of the donors. Assigning TCR associations to individual alleles was difficult when HLA alleles, especially DR and DQ, strongly co-occurred. A later analysis found that most CMV-associated TCR beta chains appeared HLA-restricted, with HLA associations seemingly driven largely by CMV exposure. Broadly in line with IMGT annotations, most TCR beta V segments showed up in productive rearrangements about 90% or about 30% of the time in an earlier analysis of around 550 of the donors. Because HLA typing was unavailable for some donors at each locus, only the typed subset was used in association tests. Linkage disequilibrium might explain the correlated functional status among segregating V segments, but an unknown experimental factor could not be excluded. In a later analysis, some 18,000 TCR beta sequences were associated with specific HLA alleles at a false discovery rate of 0.05. Most TCR sequences were observed very rarely across donors, whereas some public TCRs were present in many individuals. A later analysis found that TCR association rates varied across HLA loci, with DRB1 alleles showing the most associated TCRs and HLA-C alleles the fewest. Compared with equally common non-associated chains, HLA-associated TCR beta chains in a later analysis were more clonally expanded and had lower generation probabilities.

This clone was picked up a small number of times. Its antigen specificity is not known. Base qualities are not at hand, and no much larger clone is one base apart. The receptor library was made with the immunoSEQ multiplex PCR assay. The multiplex PCR relied on a mix of 60 forward primers for TCR Vbeta segments and 13 reverse primers for TCR Jbeta segments. A multiplex PCR assay on genomic DNA amplified the CDR3 region of rearranged TCR beta genes. Amplified TCR beta libraries were sequenced as 87-base-pair reads on the Illumina HiSeq System. The original methods were these. A later analysis counted some 80 million unique TCR beta chains across the 600 to 850 repertoires, and around 9.9 million of these chains were shared by at least two donors. A nearest-neighbor algorithm error-corrected the raw reads and collapsed the reads into unique sequences, merging closely related sequences to remove PCR and sequencing errors. To assign V, D and J gene segments, CDR3 sequences were aligned to IMGT reference sequences. For a sequence to be retained, a match of at least six nucleotides was required to both a V gene segment and a J gene segment. Rearrangements were called productive when the CDR3 lacked stop codons and stayed in frame with V and J; all others were non-productive. CDR3 was defined by IMGT convention, running from the second conserved V-encoded cysteine to the conserved J-encoded phenylalanine. In an earlier analysis of approximately 590 of the donors, sequences lacking an unambiguous match to a single V gene segment were excluded. An earlier analysis of fewer than 750 of the donors classified V segments as functional when productive rearrangements were above 56.7% and as segregating when the standard deviation between donors was above 5%. To diagnose cytomegalovirus status from the catalog of TCR beta chain sequences, a statistical classification framework was built. V and J gene assignment, in a later analysis, came from comparing TCR nucleotide sequences with IMGT/GENE-DB human TR gene sequences. In a later analysis, CDR3 sequences and most-parsimonious VDJ recombination scenarios were assigned using the TCRdist pipeline. In a later analysis, each TCR beta chain was defined by its CDR3 amino acid sequence together with its V-gene family, and reads lacking a unique V-gene family were excluded. In a later analysis, several hundred highly shared, low-generation-probability nucleotide sequences were removed to address suspected cross-contamination and a sequencing artifact. In a later analysis, a clonal expansion index was calculated for each public chain from normalized within-repertoire ranks of inferred template counts. A later analysis computed generation probabilities with a VDJ recombination model fitted to out-of-frame rearrangements, and checked the results against IGoR. A later analysis scored TCR-TCR, TCR-HLA and TCR-CMV co-occurrence with hypergeometric tests, applying a repertoire-size bias correction to TCR pairs. False discovery rates were estimated in a later analysis by permuting HLA or CMV assignments 20 times. In a later analysis, co-occurring TCRs were grouped with DBSCAN, and TCRdist sequence similarity was added when clustering was performed within HLA-allele-positive subsets. Repertoires with fewer than 30,000 or more than 120,000 public chains, plus five repertoires with anomalous nucleotide sharing, were excluded from co-occurrence clustering. TCRdb mirrors the immuneACCESS table, restricted to in-frame sequences. Some clones are absent from its copies; in checked studies, under half trace to an unresolved V gene, and the reason for the others is unknown. The V and J calls and the clone size are those of that table, but D and trimming were determined from the DNA. The table for this sample lists some 130,000 clones; around three quarters of them were counted only once. In total, the top ten clones hold 4.2% of the sample.

The cohort comprised more than 550 healthy bone marrow donors. All cohort members were sampled while nominally healthy, although unrecorded immune exposures were likely present. The donor was CMV seropositive and was included in the group of some 290 seropositive cohort members. Every donor gave a peripheral blood sample, and the peripheral blood mononuclear cells from that sample were used for TCR beta sequencing. Genomic DNA was extracted from the blood cell samples with the Qiagen DNeasy Blood Extraction Kit. The sequence derives from a male donor in good health and CMV-seropositive. Sequenced input: PBMCs.

The CDR3 corresponds to CASSPGTGPSYEQYF. The DNA sequence follows: TGTGCCAGCTCACCTGGGACAGGGCCCTCCTACGAGCAGTACTTC. This receptor chain uses TRBV18 and TRBJ2-7; TRBD1 aligns with 9 central bases. The cysteine opens and the phenylalanine closes a CDR3 of 15 amino acids. Just CDR3 DNA is preserved here, 45 bases in frame from base 1. For CDR1 and CDR2, the germline V gene lists KGHSH and LQKENI. At the junction V is shortened by 3 bases and J by 0 bases; bases outside the gene matches: 3.